This TCR beta chain was obtained from a study of T-cell memory formation after mild COVID-19. Concerning this clonotype itself: The antigen is undetermined.

5'RACE with constant-segment primers built TCRalpha and TCRbeta cDNA libraries with UMIs. TCRdb re-derived calls from the 5' RACE reads in MiXCR, one entry per CDR3 protein. The top ten clones hold under 25% of a sample with fewer than 400,000 distinct CDR3 sequences, about 15% of them seen once. Study conclusions and caveats: Unconfirmed was the SARS-CoV-2 specificity of second-wave clones that peaked on day 37. In pre-infection memory, a portion of responding clones appeared, which suggested that cross-reactive memory joined. Mostly located in CM and EM were contracting CD4+ clones, with contracting CD8+ clones located in EMRA.

Trimming stripped 3 bases from V and 10 bases from J, with 4 bases between. The CDR3 loop spans 10 amino acids. The source material was PBMCs or a T cell subset sorted from them (not recorded which). The J gene is TRBJ2-1, the V gene TRBV12-3 or TRBV12-4, with D hard to call. The clonotype comes from a young man who had mild COVID-19 (a few samples of this study predate the infection). Cell type and time point are not known. This CDR3 is CASSLWEQFF. The CDR3 DNA reads TGTGCCAGCAGTTTGTGGGAGCAGTTCTTC.